This T cell receptor (beta chain) was found in a study of blood T cell repertoires in COVID-19. This clone was recorded once. Some clones are missing from TCRdb's copy, which holds only in-frame ones; the method was immunoSEQ multiplex PCR. The sample lists about 75,000 clones, 80% to 90% occurring once. Sequenced sample: peripheral blood. The origin of this receptor is a woman aged 50 to 65 with acute or convalescent COVID-19.

The CDR3 DNA is TGCGCCAGCAGCGCTCCCGGGACTAGCGGGAGAGGGTCAGATACGCAGTATTTT. Protein sequence: CASSAPGTSGRGSDTQYF. J is TRBJ2-3 and V is TRBV5-1; TRBD2 aligns across 14 bases. Trimming at V came to 4 bases and at J to 4 bases, leaving 11 bases not matched to a gene. From germline, CDR1 is SGHRS and CDR2 YFSETQ. The CDR3 sequence is 18 residues long.